One sample yielded the 32 T cell receptor beta chains listed below, sequenced in a study of cytomegalovirus exposure and HLA in healthy donors. Primers included in the PCR were 60 Vbeta and 13 Jbeta primers. TCRdb's copy holds only in-frame clones and misses some; the assay was immunoSEQ multiplex PCR. The table shows 120,000 to 150,000 clones, with 70% to 85% occurring only once. The material sequenced was PBMCs. The receptors were sampled from a male donor in good health and CMV-seronegative.

This chain uses TRBV5-1 with TRBJ2-7; 9 nucleotides align to TRBD1. The V segment lost 0 bases and the J segment 3 bases; nucleotides outside the gene matches: 7. Germline values: CDR1 SGHRS, CDR2 YFSETQ. The length of the CDR3 is 16 residues. As DNA, the CDR3 is TGCGCCAGCAGCTTGGACCCGGGACAGGGTTACTACGAGCAGTACTTC. Amino acid sequence: CASSLDPGQGYYEQYF.

The chain carries TRBV10-3 and TRBJ1-1, with D hard to call. CDR3 length: 16 amino acids. Germline V gene lookup returns CDR1 ENHRY and CDR2 SYGVKD. V lost 8 bases and J lost 0, with 19 bases in between. The CDR3 DNA sequence: TGTGCCATCTCATCCCCACAAGCGGGTATGAACACTGAAGCTTTCTTT. Amino acids: CAISSPQAGMNTEAFF.

This chain connects TRBV19 to TRBJ2-7; 7 positions agree with TRBD2. CDR1 is LNHDA and CDR2 is SQIVND in the germline V gene (reference sequence). V gave up 1 base and J gave up 1 base; unmatched junction bases: 4. This CDR3 contains 15 residues. CDR3 sequence reads: CASSIGSSGSYEQYF. The CDR3, as DNA: TGTGCCAGTAGTATAGGGTCTAGCGGTTCCTACGAGCAGTACTTC.

In this sample, this clone turned up a few times. The chain couples TRBV2 to TRBJ1-4, with unresolved D. This CDR3 is 13 amino acids long. The ends were cut back, 8 bases at V and 0 bases at J, with 7 bases in the middle. Looked up from germline, CDR1 is SNHLY and CDR2 is FYNNEI. The CDR3: CASEEATNEKLFF. In nucleotides, the CDR3 is TGTGCCAGCGAGGAAGCAACTAATGAAAAACTGTTTTTT.

This sequence joins TRBV29-1 and TRBJ2-3; TRBD1 might be the D (5 bases). The CDR3 covers 17 residues. Per the germline V gene, CDR1 is SQVTM and CDR2 is ANQGSEA. V was shortened by 0 bases and J by 1 base, with 17 bases between the two germline ends. This chain's CDR3 is CSVEDLRAGWGTDTQYF. The CDR3 DNA follows: TGCAGCGTTGAAGATCTTAGGGCAGGGTGGGGCACAGATACGCAGTATTTT.

The chain carries TRBV5-1 and TRBJ2-3, with D possibly TRBD2 on 6 matching bases. Deletions cut 3 bases from V and 4 bases from J, with 18 bases between. The germline V gene encodes CDR1 SGHRS and CDR2 YFSETQ. The CDR3 runs 16 residues. This CDR3 is CASSSRGLAESDTQYF. The CDR3 region has the DNA TGCGCCAGCAGCTCCCGTGGGTTAGCGGAATCAGATACGCAGTATTTT.

A few counts support this clone. The chain recombines TRBV28 with TRBJ1-5; tentatively, D is TRBD1 (5 bases). Germline assignment: CDR1 MDHEN and CDR2 SYDVKM. V shed 5 bases and J shed 3 bases, with 26 bases lying between them. The CDR3 contains 19 residues. The CDR3 reads CASSIITRNAGLLNQPQHF. The CDR3 DNA reads TGTGCCAGCAGTATCATCACTCGTAATGCAGGGCTACTCAATCAGCCCCAGCATTTT.

V and J are TRBV5-1 and TRBJ2-3; TRBD2 is a possible D gene (6 bases). V was clipped by 0 bases and J by 3 bases, with 14 bases between them. The CDR3 runs 16 residues. The germline V gene encodes CDR1 SGHRS and CDR2 YFSETQ. The CDR3 bases are TGCGCCAGCAGCTTGGCCATATCCGGGGGAACAGATACGCAGTATTTT. Translating it yields CASSLAISGGTDTQYF.

This chain uses TRBV28 with TRBJ2-1; no reliable D call. CDR1 and CDR2 (germline): MDHEN, SYDVKM. V lost 1 base to trimming and J lost 5 bases, with 9 bases between them. The CDR3 sequence is 14 residues long. DNA of the CDR3: TGTGCCAGCAGTTTATTGCTACCCAACAATGAGCAGTTCTTC. It is translated as CASSLLLPNNEQFF.

The CDR3 protein is CASSLTGTGNNEQFF. In nucleotides, the CDR3 is TGTGCCAGCAGCTTAACCGGGACAGGCAACAATGAGCAGTTCTTC. The chain joins TRBV5-5 to TRBJ2-1; 8 bases line up with TRBD1. Looked up from germline, CDR1 is SGHKS and CDR2 is YYEKEE (reference sequence). The CDR3 runs 15 residues. The trim removed 2 bases at V and 5 bases at J, leaving 6 bases unmatched.

The chain uses TRBV6-5 and TRBJ2-1, with 8 nucleotides matching TRBD2. In germline, CDR1 is MNHEY, CDR2 SVGAGI. CDR3 size: 14 residues. In DNA, the CDR3 is TGTGCTTCTGGACGAAGCGGGAGAGAGGATGAGCAGTTCTTC. Translating gives CASGRSGREDEQFF.

This clone showed up just once. This rearrangement joins TRBV5-6 to TRBJ2-1; TRBD2 is a possible D gene (5 bases). Trimming removed 4 bases at V and 1 base at J, with 15 bases between. Germline V lookup: CDR1 SGHDT, CDR2 YYEEEE. The CDR3 covers 16 residues. The CDR3, as DNA: TGTGCCAGCAGCCCCTGGGTGGGGAGTTCCTACAATGAGCAGTTCTTC. This sequence encodes CASSPWVGSSYNEQFF.

V is TRBV28 and J is TRBJ1-2; possibly TRBD1 for D (6 bases). The V gene lost 5 bases and the J gene lost 4 bases, with 20 bases spanning the gap. The germline gives CDR1 MDHEN, CDR2 SYDVKM. This CDR3 has 16 amino acids. CDR3 residues: CASSPSNRVRGYGYTF. The CDR3 coding sequence is TGTGCCAGCAGTCCTTCTAACAGGGTGAGGGGCTATGGCTACACCTTC.

CDR3 nucleotide sequence: TGCGCCAGCAGCCAAGCCCCTTTAGCGGGAAAACCCAAGGAGCAGTTCTTC. It is translated as CASSQAPLAGKPKEQFF. V and J are TRBV4-1 and TRBJ2-1, with 8 bases matching TRBD2. The V and J ends lost 1 base and 10 bases, in that order; junction bases with no gene match: 15. The CDR3 totals 17 residues. Germline assignment: CDR1 MGHRA and CDR2 YSYEKL.

The chain has TRBV7-9 and TRBJ2-6, with D perhaps matching TRBD2 (7 bases). V lost 0 bases, J lost 2 bases, and 8 bases lay in between. Germline CDR1 SEHNR, CDR2 FQNEAQ (reference sequence). The CDR3 runs to 16 residues. In nucleotides, the CDR3 is TGTGCCAGCAGCTTAGCGGGGGGGCCTGGGGCCAACGTCCTGACTTTC. It yields the protein CASSLAGGPGANVLTF. The variable domain in full, with the rest retrieved from reference TRBV7-9 and TRBJ2-6, is DTGVSQNPRHKITKRGQNVTFRCDPISEHNRLYWYRQTLGQGPEFLTYFQNEAQLEKSRLLSDRFSAERPKGSFSTLEIQRTEQGDSAMYLCASSLAGGPGANVLTFGAGSRLTVL.

Only a few counts were recorded for this clone. The V gene is TRBV27, the J gene TRBJ2-1; the D is unclear. The CDR3 is 12 amino acids. Germline V gene sequence: CDR1 MNHEY, CDR2 SMNVEV (reference sequence). V lost 2 bases and J lost 15, with 14 bases in between. CDR3 DNA: TGTGCCAGCAGTTTAGGTGACGGAGAACGGTTCTTC. Its protein is CASSLGDGERFF.

This chain joins TRBV7-6 and TRBJ2-7, with 8 bases identical to TRBD2. Unmatched junction bases numbered 11, after V lost 5 bases and J lost 5 bases. There are 15 residues in the CDR3. The germline CDR1 and CDR2 sequences are SGHVS and FNYEAQ. The CDR3 spells CASSRTGGPSDEQYF. The DNA for the CDR3 is TGTGCCAGCAGCCGAACGGGAGGGCCTTCCGACGAGCAGTACTTC. The full variable domain, rest sourced from reference TRBV7-6 and TRBJ2-7, is GAGVSQSPRYKVTKRGQDVALRCDPISGHVSLYWYRQALGQGPEFLTYFNYEAQQDKSGLPNDRFSAERPEGSISTLTIQRTEQRDSAMYRCASSRTGGPSDEQYFGPGTRLTVT.

This clone was detected only a few times. The chain carries TRBV5-3 and TRBJ1-2; tentative D call: TRBD1 (6 bases). TRBV5-3 has ORF status, its function being uncertain. The CDR3 contains 14 residues. The V and J ends lost 4 bases and 8 bases respectively, with 18 bases between them. CDR3 protein: CARSGGGGVQGYTF. The CDR3 nucleotides are TGTGCCAGAAGCGGGGGAGGGGGGGTGCAAGGCTACACCTTC.

The J gene is TRBJ2-7, the V gene TRBV18, with 11 positions matching TRBD1. This CDR3 has 14 amino acids. The germline CDR1 and CDR2 sequences are KGHSH and LQKENI. Trimming cost V 6 bases and J 5 bases; bases outside gene matches: 6. The CDR3 region is CASSPGTGGDEQYF. The CDR3 DNA reads as TGTGCCAGCTCTCCCGGGACAGGGGGGGACGAGCAGTACTTC.

This clone has a single count. The rearrangement links TRBV7-3 to TRBJ1-2; 7 bases are a match to TRBD1. J lost 7 bases, V lost 5 bases, and 10 bases had no gene match. Germline V gene sequence: CDR1 SGHTA, CDR2 FQGTGA. The CDR3 runs to 14 residues. As DNA, the CDR3 is TGTGCCAGCAGCCCGGCGGTAGGGGGCGGTGGCTACACCTTC. Translating it yields CASSPAVGGGGYTF.

J is TRBJ1-2 and V is TRBV5-1, with TRBD1 matching over 9 bases. The CDR3 has 14 amino acids. Germline V CDR1 and CDR2: SGHRS, YFSETQ. The ends lost 1 base at V and 7 bases at J; junction bases unmatched: 5. In nucleotides, the CDR3 is TGCGCCAGCAGCTTGCCCCAACAGGGGGCTGGCTACACCTTC. Translation: CASSLPQQGAGYTF.

This rearrangement joins TRBV7-3 to TRBJ2-5, with D perhaps TRBD2 (7 bases). The CDR3 is made up of 15 amino acids. Trimming left V 2 bases short and J 4 bases short, with 14 bases between. CDR1 is SGHTA and CDR2 is FQGTGA in the germline V gene. The CDR3 reads CASSLWGGGRETQYF. The CDR3 DNA sequence: TGTGCCAGCAGCTTATGGGGAGGGGGGAGAGAGACCCAGTACTTC.

The V gene is TRBV6-5, the J gene TRBJ1-2; 8 nucleotides align to TRBD1. The V segment lost 6 bases and the J segment 6 bases; nucleotides outside the gene matches: 6. Germline values: CDR1 MNHEY, CDR2 SVGAGI. This CDR3 spans 13 amino acids. CDR3 in amino acids: CASRWTGSNGYTF. CDR3 in DNA: TGTGCCAGCAGGTGGACAGGGAGTAATGGCTACACCTTC.

This clone was seen a few times. The chain recombines TRBV5-1 with TRBJ1-1; D may be TRBD1 (6 bases). The germline V and J ends were trimmed by 0 bases and 1 base, with 16 bases remaining between them. CDR1 is SGHRS and CDR2 is YFSETQ in the germline V gene. This CDR3 spans 17 amino acids. The CDR3 protein is CASSLGAGGRWNTEAFF. CDR3 coding DNA: TGCGCCAGCAGCTTGGGGGCCGGGGGGCGGTGGAACACTGAAGCTTTCTTT.

This clone was seen a handful of times. The chain carries TRBV2 and TRBJ1-1; TRBD1 matches 7 bases. Germline V gives CDR1 SNHLY, CDR2 FYNNEI. This CDR3 contains 19 residues. V gave up 6 bases and J gave up 1 base; unmatched junction bases: 20. CDR3 sequence reads: CASSVVRLTGPLANTEAFF. CDR3 sequence (DNA): TGTGCCAGCAGCGTGGTCCGGCTGACAGGGCCCTTGGCGAACACTGAAGCTTTCTTT.

The V call is TRBV7-2, the J call TRBJ2-7; possibly TRBD1 for D (5 bases). This CDR3 is built from 14 residues. The V gene's germline CDR1 is SGHTA and CDR2 FQGNSA. V lost 5 bases and J lost 1, with 12 bases in between. The chain's CDR3 is CASSATDRSYEQYF. CDR3 DNA: TGTGCCAGCAGCGCGACAGATAGGTCCTACGAGCAGTACTTC.

V usage is TRBV5-8 and J usage is TRBJ1-1; D is unresolved. Germline CDR1 and CDR2: SGHTS and YDEGEE. CDR3 length: 14 amino acids. V was pared by 3 bases and J by 7 bases, with 16 bases between. In DNA form, the CDR3 reads TGTGCCAGCAGCTCGAAACAAGGCTCGGGTGAAGCTTTCTTT. It specifies CASSSKQGSGEAFF.

The chain combines TRBV7-2 with TRBJ1-4, with D perhaps matching TRBD1 (6 bases). In germline, CDR1 is SGHTA, CDR2 FQGNSA. The CDR3 sequence is 13 residues long. The ends were cut back, 5 bases at V and 5 bases at J, with 9 bases in the middle. CDR3 in DNA: TGTGCCAGCAGCCGGACAGTAAATGAAAAACTGTTTTTT. Translated, it gives CASSRTVNEKLFF.

The gene calls are TRBV27 and TRBJ1-2; possible D gene TRBD1, 5 bases. Trimming left V 4 bases short and J 8 bases short, with 26 bases between. Germline-derived CDR1 and CDR2 are MNHEY and SMNVEV (reference sequence). CDR3 size: 17 residues. The CDR3 DNA reads as TGTGCCAGCAGTTCTTTTTCCGGCCCCGGGGGAGTCTCGGGCTACACCTTC. Translating it yields CASSSFSGPGGVSGYTF.

The chain has TRBV11-3 and TRBJ2-4; 7 bases match TRBD1. There are 14 residues in the CDR3. Germline CDR1 is SGHNT and CDR2 is YENEEA. The ends lost 4 bases at V and 9 bases at J; junction bases unmatched: 9. The CDR3 nucleotides are TGTGCCAGCAGCTCCACAGGGGTGATGGGCATTCAGTACTTC. This codes for CASSSTGVMGIQYF.

The chain carries TRBV27 and TRBJ2-7, with D tentatively TRBD2 (5 bases). The CDR3 contains 13 residues. Trimming cost V 5 bases and J 4 bases, with 12 bases left between them. From germline, CDR1 is MNHEY and CDR2 SMNVEV (reference sequence). CDR3 DNA: TGTGCCAGCAGTCCCCGGACTGAATACGAGCAGTACTTC. This sequence encodes CASSPRTEYEQYF.

This clone was detected once. The chain joins TRBV5-1 to TRBJ1-2, with D perhaps TRBD1 (5 bases). V was cut by 0 bases and J by 4 bases, with 13 bases left in between. The CDR3 runs 15 residues. The V gene's germline CDR1 is SGHRS and CDR2 YFSETQ. This CDR3 reads CASSLDAGRGYGYTF. The CDR3 nucleotides are TGCGCCAGCAGCTTGGATGCGGGGAGGGGCTATGGCTACACCTTC. Using reference TRBV5-1 and TRBJ1-2 for the parts outside the CDR3, the full variable domain is KAGVTQTPRYLIKTRGQQVTLSCSPISGHRSVSWYQQTPGQGLQFLFEYFSETQRNKGNFPGRFSGRQFSNSRSEMNVSTLELGDSALYLCASSLDAGRGYGYTFGSGTRLTVV.